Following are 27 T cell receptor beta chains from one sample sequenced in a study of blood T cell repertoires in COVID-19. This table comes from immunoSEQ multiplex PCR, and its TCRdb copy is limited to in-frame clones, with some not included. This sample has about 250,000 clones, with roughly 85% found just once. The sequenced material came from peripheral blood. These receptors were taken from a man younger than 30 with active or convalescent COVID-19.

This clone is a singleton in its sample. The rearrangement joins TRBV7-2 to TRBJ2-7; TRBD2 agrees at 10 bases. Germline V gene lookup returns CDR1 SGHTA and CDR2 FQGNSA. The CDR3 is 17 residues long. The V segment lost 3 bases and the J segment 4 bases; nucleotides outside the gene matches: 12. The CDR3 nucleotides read TGTGCCAGCAGCTTTCGACTAGCGGGCCAACATGGATACGAGCAGTACTTC. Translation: CASSFRLAGQHGYEQYF.

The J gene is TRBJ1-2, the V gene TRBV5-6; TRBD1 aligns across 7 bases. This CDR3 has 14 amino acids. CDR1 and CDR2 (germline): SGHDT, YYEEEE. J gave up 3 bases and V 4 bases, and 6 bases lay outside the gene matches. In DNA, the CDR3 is TGTGCCAGCAGCAGTACCGGGACAGACTATGGCTACACCTTC. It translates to CASSSTGTDYGYTF.

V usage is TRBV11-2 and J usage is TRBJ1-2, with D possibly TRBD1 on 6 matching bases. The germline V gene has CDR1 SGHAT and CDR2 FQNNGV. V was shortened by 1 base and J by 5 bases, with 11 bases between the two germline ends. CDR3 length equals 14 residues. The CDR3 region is CASSLGLGAYGYTF. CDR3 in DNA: TGTGCCAGCAGCTTAGGGCTGGGGGCATATGGCTACACCTTC.

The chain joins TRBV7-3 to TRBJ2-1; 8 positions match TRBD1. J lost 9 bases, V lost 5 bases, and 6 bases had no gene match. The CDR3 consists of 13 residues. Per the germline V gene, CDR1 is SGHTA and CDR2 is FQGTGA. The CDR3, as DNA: TGTGCCAGCAGCAACGGACAGGGCGGTGAGCAGTTCTTC. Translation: CASSNGQGGEQFF.

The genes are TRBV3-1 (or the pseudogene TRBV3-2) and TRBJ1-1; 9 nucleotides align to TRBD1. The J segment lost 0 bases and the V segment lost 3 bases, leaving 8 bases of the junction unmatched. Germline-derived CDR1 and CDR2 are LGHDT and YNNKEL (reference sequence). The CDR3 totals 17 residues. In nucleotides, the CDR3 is TGTGCCAGCAGCCAGGGATATAGGACAGGGGTGAACACTGAAGCTTTCTTT. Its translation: CASSQGYRTGVNTEAFF.

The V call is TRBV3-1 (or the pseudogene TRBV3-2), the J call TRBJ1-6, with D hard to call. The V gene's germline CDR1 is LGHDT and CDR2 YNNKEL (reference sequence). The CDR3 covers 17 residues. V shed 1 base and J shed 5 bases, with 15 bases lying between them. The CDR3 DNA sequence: TGTGCCAGCAGCCAAGTCTTCGGCAGGCCCCATAATTCACCCCTCCACTTT. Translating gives CASSQVFGRPHNSPLHF.

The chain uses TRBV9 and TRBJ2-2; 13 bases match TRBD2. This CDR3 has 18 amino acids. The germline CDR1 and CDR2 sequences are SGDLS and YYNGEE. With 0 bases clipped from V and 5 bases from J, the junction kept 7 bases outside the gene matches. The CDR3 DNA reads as TGTGCCAGCAGCGTAGTCCCACTAGCGGGAGGGGGGACCGGGGAGCTGTTTTTT. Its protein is CASSVVPLAGGGTGELFF.

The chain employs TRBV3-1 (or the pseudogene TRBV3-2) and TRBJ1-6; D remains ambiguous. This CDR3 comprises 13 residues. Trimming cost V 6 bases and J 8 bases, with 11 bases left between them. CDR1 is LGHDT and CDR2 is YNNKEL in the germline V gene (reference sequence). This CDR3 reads CASSLDWDSPLHF. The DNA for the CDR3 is TGTGCCAGCAGTCTCGACTGGGATTCACCCCTCCACTTT.

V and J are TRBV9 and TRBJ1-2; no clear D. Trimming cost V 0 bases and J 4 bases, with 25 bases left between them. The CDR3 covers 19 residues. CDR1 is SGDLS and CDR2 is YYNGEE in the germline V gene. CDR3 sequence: CASSVEAREWDPTLYGYTF. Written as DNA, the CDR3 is TGTGCCAGCAGCGTAGAAGCAAGGGAGTGGGATCCCACCCTCTATGGCTACACCTTC.

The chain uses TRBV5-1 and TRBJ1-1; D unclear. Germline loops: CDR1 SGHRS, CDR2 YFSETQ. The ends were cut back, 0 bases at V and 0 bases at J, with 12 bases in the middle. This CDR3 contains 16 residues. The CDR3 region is CASSLVGGGMNTEAFF. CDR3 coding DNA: TGCGCCAGCAGCTTGGTAGGTGGAGGGATGAACACTGAAGCTTTCTTT.

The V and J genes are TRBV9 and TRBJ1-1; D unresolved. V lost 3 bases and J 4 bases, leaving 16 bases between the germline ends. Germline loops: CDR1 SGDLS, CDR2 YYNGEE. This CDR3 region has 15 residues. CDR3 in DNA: TGTGCCAGCAGCGCGAGAGGGAGTGGGTCCACTGAAGCTTTCTTT. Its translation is CASSARGSGSTEAFF.

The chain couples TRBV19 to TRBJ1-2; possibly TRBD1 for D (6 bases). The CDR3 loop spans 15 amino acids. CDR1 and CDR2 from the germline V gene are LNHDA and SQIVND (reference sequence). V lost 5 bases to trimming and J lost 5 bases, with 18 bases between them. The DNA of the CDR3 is TGTGCCAGTAGTGCTCCCCGGGACACCCAGTATGGCTACACCTTC. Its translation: CASSAPRDTQYGYTF.

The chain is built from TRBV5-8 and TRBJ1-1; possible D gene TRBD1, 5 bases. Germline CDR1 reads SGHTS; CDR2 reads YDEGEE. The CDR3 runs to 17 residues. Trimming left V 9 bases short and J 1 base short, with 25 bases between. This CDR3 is CATPSGAGGTANTEAFF. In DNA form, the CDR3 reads TGTGCCACCCCGTCAGGTGCGGGGGGTACCGCGAACACTGAAGCTTTCTTT. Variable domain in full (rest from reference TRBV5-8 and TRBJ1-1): EAGVTQSPTHLIKTRGQQATLRCSPISGHTSVYWYQQALGLGLQFLLWYDEGEERNRGNFPPRFSGRQFPNYSSELNVNALELEDSALYLCATPSGAGGTANTEAFFGQGTRLTVV.

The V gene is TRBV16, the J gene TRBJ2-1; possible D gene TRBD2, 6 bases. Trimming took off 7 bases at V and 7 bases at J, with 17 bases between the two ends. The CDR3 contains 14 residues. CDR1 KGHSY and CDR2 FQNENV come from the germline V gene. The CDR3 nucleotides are TGTGCCAGCATCCTCTCCGGGGGTTCAAATGAGCAGTTCTTC. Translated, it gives CASILSGGSNEQFF.

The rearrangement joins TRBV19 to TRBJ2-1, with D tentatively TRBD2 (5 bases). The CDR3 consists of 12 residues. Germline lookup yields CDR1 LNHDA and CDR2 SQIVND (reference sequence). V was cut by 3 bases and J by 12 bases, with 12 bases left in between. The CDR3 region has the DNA TGTGCCAGTAGTATTGAAGGGAGAGGGCAGTTCTTC. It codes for CASSIEGRGQFF.

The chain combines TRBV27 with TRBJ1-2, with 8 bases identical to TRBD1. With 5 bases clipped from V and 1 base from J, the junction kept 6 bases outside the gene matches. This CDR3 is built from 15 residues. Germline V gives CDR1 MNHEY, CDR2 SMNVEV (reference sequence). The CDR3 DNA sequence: TGTGCCAGCAGTCCAGGGACAGGCTATAACTATGGCTACACCTTC. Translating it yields CASSPGTGYNYGYTF.

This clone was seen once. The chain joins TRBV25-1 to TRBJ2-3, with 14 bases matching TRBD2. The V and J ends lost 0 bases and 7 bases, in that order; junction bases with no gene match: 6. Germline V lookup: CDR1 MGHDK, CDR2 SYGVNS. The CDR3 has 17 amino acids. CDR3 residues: CASSEYMGLAGAHTQYF. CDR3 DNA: TGTGCCAGCAGTGAATATATGGGACTAGCGGGAGCCCATACGCAGTATTTT.

In nucleotides, the CDR3 is TGTGCCAGCAGCGTAGGGCCAGCGGTAAACACCGGGGAGCTGTTTTTT. This translates into CASSVGPAVNTGELFF. This chain connects TRBV9 to TRBJ2-2; D perhaps matches TRBD2 (5 bases). V dropped 0 bases and J dropped 2 bases, with 11 bases sitting between them. Germline assignment: CDR1 SGDLS and CDR2 YYNGEE. The CDR3 extends over 16 amino acids.

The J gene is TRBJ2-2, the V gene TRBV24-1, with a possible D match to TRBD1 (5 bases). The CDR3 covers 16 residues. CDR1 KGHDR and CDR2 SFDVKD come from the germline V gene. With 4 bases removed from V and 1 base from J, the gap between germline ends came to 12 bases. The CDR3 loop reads CATSDPGHRNTGELFF. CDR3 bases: TGTGCCACCAGTGACCCCGGACACCGGAACACCGGGGAGCTGTTTTTT.

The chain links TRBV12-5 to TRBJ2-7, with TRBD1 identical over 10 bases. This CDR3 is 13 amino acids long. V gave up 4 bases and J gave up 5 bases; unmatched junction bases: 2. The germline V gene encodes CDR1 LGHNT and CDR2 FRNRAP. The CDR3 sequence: CASGWDRGHEQYF. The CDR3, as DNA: TGTGCTAGTGGTTGGGACAGGGGCCACGAGCAGTACTTC. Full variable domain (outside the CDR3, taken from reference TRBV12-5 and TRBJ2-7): DARVTQTPRHKVTEMGQEVTMRCQPILGHNTVFWYRQTMMQGLELLAYFRNRAPLDDSGMPKDRFSAEMPDATLATLKIQPSEPRDSAVYFCASGWDRGHEQYFGPGTRLTVT.

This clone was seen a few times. The CDR3 coding sequence is TGTGCCACCTCCCTGAGCTCCTATAATTCACCCCTCCACTTT. Protein: CATSLSSYNSPLHF. This rearrangement joins TRBV15 to TRBJ1-6; no firm D call. Trimming cost V 8 bases and J 0 bases, with 8 bases left between them. Looked up from germline, CDR1 is LNHNV and CDR2 is YYDKDF (reference sequence). CDR3 length: 14 amino acids.

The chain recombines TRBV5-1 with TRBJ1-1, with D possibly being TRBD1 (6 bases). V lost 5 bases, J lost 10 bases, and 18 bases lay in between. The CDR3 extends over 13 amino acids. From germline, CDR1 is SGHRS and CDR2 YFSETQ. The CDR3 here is CASRPGTLGSAFF. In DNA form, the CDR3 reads TGCGCCAGCAGGCCTGGGACACTAGGATCAGCTTTCTTT. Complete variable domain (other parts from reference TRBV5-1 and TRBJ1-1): KAGVTQTPRYLIKTRGQQVTLSCSPISGHRSVSWYQQTPGQGLQFLFEYFSETQRNKGNFPGRFSGRQFSNSRSEMNVSTLELGDSALYLCASRPGTLGSAFFGQGTRLTVV.

CDR3 sequence (DNA): TGCGCCAGCAGCCAAGATGGGGAGGGCAGTGGCTACACCTTC. This translates into CASSQDGEGSGYTF. V gene TRBV4-1 combines with J gene TRBJ1-2; D is ambiguous. The CDR3 runs 14 residues. V shed 0 bases and J shed 7 bases, with 12 bases lying between them. CDR1 is MGHRA, CDR2 YSYEKL, per germline.

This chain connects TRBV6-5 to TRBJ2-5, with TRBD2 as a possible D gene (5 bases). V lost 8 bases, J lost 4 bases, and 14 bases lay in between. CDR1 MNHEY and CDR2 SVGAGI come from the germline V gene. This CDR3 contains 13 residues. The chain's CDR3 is CASGHLLGETQYF. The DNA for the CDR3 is TGTGCCAGCGGCCATCTACTAGGAGAGACCCAGTACTTC.

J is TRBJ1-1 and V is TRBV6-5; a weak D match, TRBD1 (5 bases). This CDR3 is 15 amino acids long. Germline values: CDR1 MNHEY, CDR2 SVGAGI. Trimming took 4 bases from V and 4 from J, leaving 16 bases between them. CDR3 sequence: CASSSLRPGGTEAFF. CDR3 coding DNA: TGTGCCAGCAGTTCACTACGACCGGGGGGCACTGAAGCTTTCTTT.

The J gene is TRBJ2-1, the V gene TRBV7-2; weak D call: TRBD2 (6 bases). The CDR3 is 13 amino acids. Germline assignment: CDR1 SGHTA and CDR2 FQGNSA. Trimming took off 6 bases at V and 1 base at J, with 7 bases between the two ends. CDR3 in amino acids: CASRGLSYNEQFF. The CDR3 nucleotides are TGTGCCAGCAGGGGACTGTCCTACAATGAGCAGTTCTTC.

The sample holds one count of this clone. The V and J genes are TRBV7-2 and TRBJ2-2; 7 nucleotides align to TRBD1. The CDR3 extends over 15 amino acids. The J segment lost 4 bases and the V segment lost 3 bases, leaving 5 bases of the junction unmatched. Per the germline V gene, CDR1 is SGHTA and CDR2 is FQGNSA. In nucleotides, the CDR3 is TGTGCCAGCAGCTTCCAGGGGGACACCACCGGGGAGCTGTTTTTT. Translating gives CASSFQGDTTGELFF.